There are a few counts of the clone carrying this T cell receptor beta chain. The data are from a study of shared clonotypes between healthy human individuals. The CDR3 sequence is 14 residues long. Germline V gene sequence: CDR1 SGHAT, CDR2 FQNNGV. Germline trimming cut 5 bases from V and 7 bases from J; bases unmatched to any gene: 8. At the deep level, the assay was run. Produced via immunoSEQ multiplex PCR; TCRdb's table is partial and in-frame only. The sample lists about 600,000 clones, around 78% occurring once. The chain combines TRBV11-2 with TRBJ2-1; 7 nucleotides line up with TRBD1. The specimen was PBMCs. The sequence was collected from a woman between 35 and 50 years old in good health. Some clones in this sample may be carry-over from other donors' samples. CDR3: CASSPTTGLNEQFF. CDR3 bases: TGTGCCAGCAGCCCAACGACAGGGTTGAATGAGCAGTTCTTC.